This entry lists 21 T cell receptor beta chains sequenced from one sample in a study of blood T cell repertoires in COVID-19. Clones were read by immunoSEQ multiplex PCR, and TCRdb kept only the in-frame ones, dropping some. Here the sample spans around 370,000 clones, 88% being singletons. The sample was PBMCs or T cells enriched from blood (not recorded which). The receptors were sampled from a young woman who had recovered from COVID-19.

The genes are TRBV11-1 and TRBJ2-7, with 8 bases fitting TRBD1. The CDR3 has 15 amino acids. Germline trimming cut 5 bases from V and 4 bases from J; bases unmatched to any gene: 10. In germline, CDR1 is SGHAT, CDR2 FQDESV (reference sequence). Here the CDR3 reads CASSGQGAVKYEQYF. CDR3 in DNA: TGTGCCAGCAGCGGCCAGGGGGCCGTCAAGTACGAGCAGTACTTC.

The CDR3 DNA reads TGTGCCAGCAGCTTAGCCCCGGACAAAACGAGCTCCTACAATGAGCAGTTCTTC. As protein: CASSLAPDKTSSYNEQFF. The chain has TRBV7-9 and TRBJ2-1; the D gene is possibly TRBD1 (5 bases). The germline CDR1 and CDR2 sequences are SEHNR and FQNEAQ (reference sequence). The CDR3 is 18 residues long. V was pared by 0 bases and J by 0 bases, with 15 bases between.

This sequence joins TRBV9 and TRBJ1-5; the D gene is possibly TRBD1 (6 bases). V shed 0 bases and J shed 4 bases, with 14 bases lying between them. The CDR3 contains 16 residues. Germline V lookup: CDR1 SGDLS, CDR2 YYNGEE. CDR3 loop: CASSVGPGGANQPQHF. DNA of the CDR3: TGTGCCAGCAGCGTAGGCCCGGGGGGGGCAAATCAGCCCCAGCATTTT.

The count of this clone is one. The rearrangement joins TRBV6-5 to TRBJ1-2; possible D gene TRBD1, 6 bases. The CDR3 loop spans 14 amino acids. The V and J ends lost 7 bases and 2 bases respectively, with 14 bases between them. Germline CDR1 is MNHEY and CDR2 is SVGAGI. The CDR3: CASTAGTPNYGYTF. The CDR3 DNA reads TGTGCCAGCACCGCCGGGACACCAAACTATGGCTACACCTTC.

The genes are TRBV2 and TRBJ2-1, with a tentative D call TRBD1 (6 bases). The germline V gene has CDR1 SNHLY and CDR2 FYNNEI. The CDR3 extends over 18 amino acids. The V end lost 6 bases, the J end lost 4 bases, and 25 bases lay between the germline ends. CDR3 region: CASSRYYSGAKGYNEQFF. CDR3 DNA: TGTGCCAGCAGCCGGTATTACTCAGGGGCTAAGGGGTACAATGAGCAGTTCTTC.

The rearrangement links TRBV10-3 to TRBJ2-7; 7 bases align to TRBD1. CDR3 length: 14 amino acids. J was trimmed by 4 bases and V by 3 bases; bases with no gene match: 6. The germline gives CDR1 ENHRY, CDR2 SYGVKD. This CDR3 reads CAISEIDRVYEQYF. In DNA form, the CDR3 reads TGTGCCATCAGTGAAATAGACAGGGTTTACGAGCAGTACTTC.

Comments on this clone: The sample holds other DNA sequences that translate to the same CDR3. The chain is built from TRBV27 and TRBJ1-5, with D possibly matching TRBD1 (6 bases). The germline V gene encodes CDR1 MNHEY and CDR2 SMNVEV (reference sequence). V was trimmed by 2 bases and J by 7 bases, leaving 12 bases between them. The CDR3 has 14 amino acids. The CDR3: CASSLRGGGQPQHF. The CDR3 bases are TGTGCCAGCAGTTTACGAGGGGGGGGCCAGCCCCAGCATTTT.

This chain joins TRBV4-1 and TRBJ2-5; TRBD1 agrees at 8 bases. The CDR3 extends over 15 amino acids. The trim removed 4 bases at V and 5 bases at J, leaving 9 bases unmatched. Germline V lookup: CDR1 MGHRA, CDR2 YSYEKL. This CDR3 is CASSPRTGYMETQYF. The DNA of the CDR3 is TGCGCCAGCAGCCCGAGGACAGGGTATATGGAGACCCAGTACTTC.

CDR3 residues: CASSLLAGSQYF. The DNA for the CDR3 is TGTGCCAGCAGCCTACTAGCGGGGTCGCAGTACTTC. The V call is TRBV3-1 (or the pseudogene TRBV3-2), the J call TRBJ2-7; 10 bases line up with TRBD2. This CDR3 has 12 residues. V was clipped by 4 bases and J by 9 bases; unmatched bases: 3. Looked up from germline, CDR1 is LGHDT and CDR2 is YNNKEL (reference sequence).

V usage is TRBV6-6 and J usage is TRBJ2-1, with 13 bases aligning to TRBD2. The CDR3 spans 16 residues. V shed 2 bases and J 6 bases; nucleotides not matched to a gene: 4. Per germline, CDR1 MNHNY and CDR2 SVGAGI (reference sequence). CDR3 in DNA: TGTGCCAGCAGTTACGGGACTAGCGGGGCCCTCAATGAGCAGTTCTTC. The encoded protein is CASSYGTSGALNEQFF.

Here the CDR3 reads CASSVEGTGGQEQYF. The DNA of the CDR3 is TGTGCCAGCAGTGTGGAGGGGACAGGGGGCCAAGAGCAGTACTTC. The chain combines TRBV2 with TRBJ2-7, with 12 bases lining up with TRBD1. The J segment lost 7 bases and the V segment lost 4 bases, leaving 8 bases of the junction unmatched. This CDR3 contains 15 residues. The V gene's germline CDR1 is SNHLY and CDR2 FYNNEI.

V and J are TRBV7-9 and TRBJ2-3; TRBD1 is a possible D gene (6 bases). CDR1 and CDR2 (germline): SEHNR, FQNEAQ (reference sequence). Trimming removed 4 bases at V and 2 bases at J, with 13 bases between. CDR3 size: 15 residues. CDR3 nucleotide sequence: TGTGCCAGCAGCTCAGGGACACCGTTCACAGATACGCAGTATTTT. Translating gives CASSSGTPFTDTQYF.

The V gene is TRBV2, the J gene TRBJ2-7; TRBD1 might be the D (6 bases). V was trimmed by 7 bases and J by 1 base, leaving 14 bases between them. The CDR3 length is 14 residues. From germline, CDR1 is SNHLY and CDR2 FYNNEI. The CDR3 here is CASKDRYGSYEQYF. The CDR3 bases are TGTGCCAGCAAAGACAGGTATGGGTCCTACGAGCAGTACTTC.

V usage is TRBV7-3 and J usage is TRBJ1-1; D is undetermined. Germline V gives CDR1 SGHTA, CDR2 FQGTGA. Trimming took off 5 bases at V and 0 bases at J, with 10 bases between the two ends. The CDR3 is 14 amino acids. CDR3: CASSPSGVNTEAFF. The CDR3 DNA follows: TGTGCCAGCAGCCCTTCGGGAGTGAACACTGAAGCTTTCTTT.

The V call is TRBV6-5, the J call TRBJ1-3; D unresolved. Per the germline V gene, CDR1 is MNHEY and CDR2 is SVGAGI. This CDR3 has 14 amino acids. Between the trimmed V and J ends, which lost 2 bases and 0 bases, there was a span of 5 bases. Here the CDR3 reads CASSYDTSGNTIYF. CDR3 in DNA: TGTGCCAGCAGTTACGACACCTCTGGAAACACCATATATTTT.

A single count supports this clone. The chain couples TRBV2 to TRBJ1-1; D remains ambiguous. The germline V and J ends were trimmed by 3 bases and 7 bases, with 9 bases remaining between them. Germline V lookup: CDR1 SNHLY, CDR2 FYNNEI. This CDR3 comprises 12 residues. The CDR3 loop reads CASSERRSEAFF. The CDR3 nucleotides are TGTGCCAGCAGTGAGCGGAGGAGTGAAGCTTTCTTT.

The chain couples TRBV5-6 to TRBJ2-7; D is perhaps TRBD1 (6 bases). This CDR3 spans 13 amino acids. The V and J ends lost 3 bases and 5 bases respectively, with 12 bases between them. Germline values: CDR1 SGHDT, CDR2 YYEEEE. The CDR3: CASSSTGYHEQYF. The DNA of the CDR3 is TGTGCCAGCAGCTCGACAGGTTACCACGAGCAGTACTTC. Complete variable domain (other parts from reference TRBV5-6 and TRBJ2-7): DAGVTQSPTHLIKTRGQQVTLRCSPKSGHDTVSWYQQALGQGPQFIFQYYEEEERQRGNFPDRFSGHQFPNYSSELNVNALLLGDSALYLCASSSTGYHEQYFGPGTRLTVT.

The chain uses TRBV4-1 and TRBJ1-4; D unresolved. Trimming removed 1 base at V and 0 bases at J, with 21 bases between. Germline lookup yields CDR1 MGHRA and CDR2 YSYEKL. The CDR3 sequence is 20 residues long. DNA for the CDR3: TGCGCCAGCAGCCAAGTCCTAGTCGGCGGGAGGGCCACAACTAATGAAAAACTGTTTTTT. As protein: CASSQVLVGGRATTNEKLFF.

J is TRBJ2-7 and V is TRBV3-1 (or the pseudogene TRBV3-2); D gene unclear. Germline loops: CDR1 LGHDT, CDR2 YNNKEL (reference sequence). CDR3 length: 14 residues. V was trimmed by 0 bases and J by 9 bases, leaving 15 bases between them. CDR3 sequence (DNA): TGTGCCAGCAGCCAAGATATAAGTCGAGCCGGGCAGTACTTC. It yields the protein CASSQDISRAGQYF.

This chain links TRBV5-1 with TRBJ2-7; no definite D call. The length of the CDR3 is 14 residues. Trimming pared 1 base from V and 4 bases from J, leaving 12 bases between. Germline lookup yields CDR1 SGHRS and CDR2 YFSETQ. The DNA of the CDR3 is TGCGCCAGCAGCTTGCCCGGGTCCAATTACGAGCAGTACTTC. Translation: CASSLPGSNYEQYF.

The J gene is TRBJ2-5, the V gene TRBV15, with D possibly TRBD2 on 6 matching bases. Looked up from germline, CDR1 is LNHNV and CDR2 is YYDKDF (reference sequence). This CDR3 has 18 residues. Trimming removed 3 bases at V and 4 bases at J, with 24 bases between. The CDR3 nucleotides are TGTGCCACCAGCAGGGGCGGACGGGCGCGGGGCCGCGCAGAGACCCAGTACTTC. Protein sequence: CATSRGGRARGRAETQYF.